Shown below are 8 T cell receptor beta chains from a single sample sequenced in a study of blood T cell repertoires in COVID-19. Here immunoSEQ multiplex PCR was the method, and the copy in TCRdb shows in-frame clones only, minus some. The table has roughly 55,000 clones, around 83% seen once. Material for sequencing was peripheral blood. All receptors come from a woman aged 60-70 years with acute or convalescent COVID-19.

The chain links TRBV30 to TRBJ1-2, with D unclear. The length of the CDR3 is 14 residues. Between the trimmed V and J ends, which lost 3 bases and 4 bases, there was a span of 15 bases. Germline-derived CDR1 and CDR2 are GTSNPN and SVGIG (reference sequence). CDR3 bases: TGTGCCTGGAGCCATTCGGCAGGAGGCTATGGCTACACCTTC. This encodes CAWSHSAGGYGYTF.

This rearrangement joins TRBV6-5 to TRBJ1-5; TRBD1 agrees at 7 bases. V shed 4 bases and J 0 bases; nucleotides not matched to a gene: 6. This CDR3 comprises 16 residues. Germline CDR1 is MNHEY and CDR2 is SVGAGI. The CDR3 DNA reads as TGTGCCAGCAGTTTGGGACAGATGCATAGCAATCAGCCCCAGCATTTT. Amino acids: CASSLGQMHSNQPQHF.

The V call is TRBV2, the J call TRBJ1-3; D gene ambiguous. V lost 2 bases to trimming and J lost 0 bases, with 8 bases between them. The germline CDR1 and CDR2 sequences are SNHLY and FYNNEI. CDR3 length equals 15 residues. The CDR3 DNA follows: TGTGCCAGCAGTGAACAACTTATCTCTGGAAACACCATATATTTT. It encodes CASSEQLISGNTIYF.

The gene calls are TRBV19 and TRBJ2-1; 12 bases fit TRBD2. Trimming cost V 6 bases and J 4 bases; bases outside gene matches: 7. This CDR3 contains 16 residues. Germline CDR1 LNHDA, CDR2 SQIVND (reference sequence). The CDR3 spells CASRGASGGVYNEQFF. In DNA, the CDR3 is TGTGCCAGTAGAGGAGCTAGCGGGGGGGTTTACAATGAGCAGTTCTTC.

The count of this clone is one. V and J are TRBV27 and TRBJ1-2; possibly TRBD1 for D (5 bases). The V gene's germline CDR1 is MNHEY and CDR2 SMNVEV (reference sequence). Trimming cost V 6 bases and J 4 bases, with 9 bases left between them. CDR3 length: 12 residues. The CDR3 coding sequence is TGTGCCAGCAGGATGGGACTCTATGGCTACACCTTC. This gives the protein CASRMGLYGYTF.

This rearrangement joins TRBV11-2 to TRBJ2-7, with D maybe TRBD2 (5 bases). The CDR3 consists of 14 residues. The germline V gene encodes CDR1 SGHAT and CDR2 FQNNGV. With 4 bases removed from V and 0 bases from J, the gap between germline ends came to 10 bases. CDR3 in amino acids: CASSSLGSSYEQYF. CDR3 bases: TGTGCCAGCAGCTCCCTAGGGAGCTCCTACGAGCAGTACTTC. The variable domain in full, with the rest retrieved from reference TRBV11-2 and TRBJ2-7, is EAGVAQSPRYKIIEKRQSVAFWCNPISGHATLYWYQQILGQGPKLLIQFQNNGVVDDSQLPKDRFSAERLKGVDSTLKIQPAKLEDSAVYLCASSSLGSSYEQYFGPGTRLTVT.

The chain links TRBV5-5 to TRBJ1-4, with D possibly TRBD1 on 5 matching bases. V gave up 0 bases and J gave up 7 bases, with 10 bases separating them. Germline V gene data show CDR1 as SGHKS and CDR2 as YYEKEE (reference sequence). The CDR3 consists of 14 residues. The CDR3 region has the DNA TGTGCCAGCAGCTTGGGCGGGACCGGTGAAAAACTGTTTTTT. Encoded protein: CASSLGGTGEKLFF. Supplemented by reference TRBV5-5 and TRBJ1-4, the full variable domain reads DAGVTQSPTHLIKTRGQQVTLRCSPISGHKSVSWYQQVLGQGPQFIFQYYEKEERGRGNFPDRFSARQFPNYSSELNVNALLLGDSALYLCASSLGGTGEKLFFGSGTQLSVL.

This sequence joins TRBV24-1 and TRBJ1-2, with 8 bases aligning to TRBD1. The CDR3 sequence is 15 residues long. V dropped 0 bases and J dropped 10; count of bases not matched to a gene: 9. The germline V gene encodes CDR1 KGHDR and CDR2 SFDVKD. The chain's CDR3 is CATSDLAQGAEDYTF. The CDR3 nucleotides read TGTGCCACCAGTGATTTGGCCCAGGGGGCTGAGGACTACACCTTC.